This TCR beta chain was captured by sequencing in a study of liver allograft versus peripheral blood T cells. At the level of the study: Transplanted-liver and recipient peripheral blood T cell receptor repertoires were compared.

Details on this clonotype: The antigen is unknown.

Broader study findings: Inside liver allografts, T cell receptor repertoires reportedly diverged from the repertoires found in peripheral blood.

TCRdb re-derived calls from the reads in MiXCR, one entry per CDR3 protein. The repertoire holds 7,000 to 10,000 distinct CDR3 sequences, with roughly 22% as singletons. The CDR3 covers 15 residues. The germline V gene has CDR1 DFQATT and CDR2 SNEGSKA (reference sequence). The germline V and J ends were trimmed by 6 bases and 3 bases, with 19 bases remaining between them. The V call is TRBV20-1, the J call TRBJ2-3, with a tentative D call TRBD2 (6 bases). The sequence came from a human patient who had a liver transplant. Some T cells may be transferred from the graft donor. CDR3 sequence reads: CSAFLAPRGTDTQYF. DNA for the CDR3: TGCAGTGCATTTCTCGCCCCCCGGGGGACAGATACGCAGTATTTT.